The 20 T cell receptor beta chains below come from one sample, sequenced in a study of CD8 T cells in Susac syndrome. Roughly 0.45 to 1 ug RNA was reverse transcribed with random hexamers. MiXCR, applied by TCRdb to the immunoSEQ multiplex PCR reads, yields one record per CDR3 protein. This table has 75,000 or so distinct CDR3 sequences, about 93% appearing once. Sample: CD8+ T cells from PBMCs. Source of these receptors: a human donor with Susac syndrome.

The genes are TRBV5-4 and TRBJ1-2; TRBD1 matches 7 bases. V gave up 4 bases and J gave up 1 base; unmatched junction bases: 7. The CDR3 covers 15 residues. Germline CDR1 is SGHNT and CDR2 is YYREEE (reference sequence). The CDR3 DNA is TGTGCCAGCAGCGTCAGGGGGAGGGGTAACTATGGCTACACCTTC. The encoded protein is CASSVRGRGNYGYTF.

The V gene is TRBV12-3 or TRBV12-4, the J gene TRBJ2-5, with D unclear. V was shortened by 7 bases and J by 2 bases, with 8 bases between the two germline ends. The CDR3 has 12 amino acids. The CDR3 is CASKDRQETQYF. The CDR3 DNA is TGTGCCAGCAAGGATCGACAAGAGACCCAGTACTTC.

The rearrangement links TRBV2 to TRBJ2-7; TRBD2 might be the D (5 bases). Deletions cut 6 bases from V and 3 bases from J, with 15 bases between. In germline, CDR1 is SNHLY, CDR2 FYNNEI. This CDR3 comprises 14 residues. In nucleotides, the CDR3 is TGTGCCAGCAGAGTGGAAGGACTGGACTACGAGCAGTACTTC. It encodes CASRVEGLDYEQYF.

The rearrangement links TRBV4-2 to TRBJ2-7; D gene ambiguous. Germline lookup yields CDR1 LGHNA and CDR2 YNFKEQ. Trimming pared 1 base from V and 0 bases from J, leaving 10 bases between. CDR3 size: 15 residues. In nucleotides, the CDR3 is TGTGCCAGCAGCCAAGTGGGATCCGCCTCCTACGAGCAGTACTTC. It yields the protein CASSQVGSASYEQYF.

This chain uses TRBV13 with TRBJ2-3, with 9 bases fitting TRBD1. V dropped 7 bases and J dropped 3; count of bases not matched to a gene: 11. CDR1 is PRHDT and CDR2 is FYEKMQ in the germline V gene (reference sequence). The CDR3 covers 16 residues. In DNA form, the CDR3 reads TGTGCCAGCACCCCAACACAGGGGGCGAGGACAGATACGCAGTATTTT. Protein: CASTPTQGARTDTQYF.

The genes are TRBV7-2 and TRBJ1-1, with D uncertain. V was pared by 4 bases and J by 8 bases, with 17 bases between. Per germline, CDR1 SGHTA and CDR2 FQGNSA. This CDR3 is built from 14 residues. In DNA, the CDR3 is TGTGCCAGCAGCTCTAATTGGCCCAGTCAGGAAGCTTTCTTT. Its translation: CASSSNWPSQEAFF.

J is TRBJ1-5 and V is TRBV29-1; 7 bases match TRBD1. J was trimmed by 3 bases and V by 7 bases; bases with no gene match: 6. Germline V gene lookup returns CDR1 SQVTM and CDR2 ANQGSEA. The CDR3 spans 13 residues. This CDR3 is CSAVEGANQPQHF. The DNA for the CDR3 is TGCAGCGCTGTGGAGGGGGCCAATCAGCCCCAGCATTTT.

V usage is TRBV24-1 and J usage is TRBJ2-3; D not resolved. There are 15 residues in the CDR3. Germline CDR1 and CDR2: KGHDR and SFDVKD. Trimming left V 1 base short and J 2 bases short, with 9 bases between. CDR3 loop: CATSDFGSYTDTQYF. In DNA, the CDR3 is TGTGCCACCAGTGATTTTGGCAGTTACACAGATACGCAGTATTTT.

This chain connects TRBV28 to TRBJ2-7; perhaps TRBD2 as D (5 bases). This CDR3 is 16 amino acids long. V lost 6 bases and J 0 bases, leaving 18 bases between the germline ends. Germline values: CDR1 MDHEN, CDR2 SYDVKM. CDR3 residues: CASRYPKLSDSYEQYF. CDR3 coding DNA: TGTGCCAGCAGGTATCCTAAGCTTAGCGACTCCTACGAGCAGTACTTC.

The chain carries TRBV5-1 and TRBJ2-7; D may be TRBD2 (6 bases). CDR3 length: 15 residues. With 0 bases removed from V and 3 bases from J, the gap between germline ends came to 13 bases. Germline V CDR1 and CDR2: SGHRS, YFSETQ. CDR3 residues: CASSLAPGLNYEQYF. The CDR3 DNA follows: TGCGCCAGCAGCTTGGCGCCGGGACTTAACTACGAGCAGTACTTC.

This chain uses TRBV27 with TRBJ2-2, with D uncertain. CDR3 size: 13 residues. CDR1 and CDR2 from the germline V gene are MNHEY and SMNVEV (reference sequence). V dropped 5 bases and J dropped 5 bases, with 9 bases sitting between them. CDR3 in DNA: TGTGCCAGCAGTCAGGTTTTGACCGGGGAGCTGTTTTTT. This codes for CASSQVLTGELFF.

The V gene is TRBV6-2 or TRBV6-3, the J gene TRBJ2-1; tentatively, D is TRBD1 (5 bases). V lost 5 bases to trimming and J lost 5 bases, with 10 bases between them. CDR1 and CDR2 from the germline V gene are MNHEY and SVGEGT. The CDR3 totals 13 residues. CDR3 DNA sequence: TGTGCCAGCAGTAGGGGCAGAAACAATGAGCAGTTCTTC. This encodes CASSRGRNNEQFF.

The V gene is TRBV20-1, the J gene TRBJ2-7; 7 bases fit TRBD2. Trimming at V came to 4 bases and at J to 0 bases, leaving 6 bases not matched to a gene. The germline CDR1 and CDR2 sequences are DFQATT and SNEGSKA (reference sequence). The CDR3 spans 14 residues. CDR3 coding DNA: TGCAGTGCTATTTCCCGGGGGGACTCCTACGAGCAGTACTTC. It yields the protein CSAISRGDSYEQYF.

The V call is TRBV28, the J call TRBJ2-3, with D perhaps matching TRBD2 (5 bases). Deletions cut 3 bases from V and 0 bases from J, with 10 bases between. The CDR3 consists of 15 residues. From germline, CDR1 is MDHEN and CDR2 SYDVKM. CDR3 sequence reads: CASSLLAYSTDTQYF. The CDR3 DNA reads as TGTGCCAGCAGTTTGCTAGCTTATAGCACAGATACGCAGTATTTT.

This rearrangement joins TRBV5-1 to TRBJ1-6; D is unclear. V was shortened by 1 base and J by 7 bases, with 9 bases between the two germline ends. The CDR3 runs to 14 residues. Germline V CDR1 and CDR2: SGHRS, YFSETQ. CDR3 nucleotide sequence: TGCGCCAGCAGCTTGACCGGCCCGAATTCACCCCTCCACTTT. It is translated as CASSLTGPNSPLHF.

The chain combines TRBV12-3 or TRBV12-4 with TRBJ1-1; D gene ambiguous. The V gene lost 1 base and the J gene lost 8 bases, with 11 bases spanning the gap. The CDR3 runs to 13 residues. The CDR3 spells CASSLVQSSEAFF. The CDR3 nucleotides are TGTGCCAGCAGTTTAGTACAGTCGTCCGAAGCTTTCTTT.

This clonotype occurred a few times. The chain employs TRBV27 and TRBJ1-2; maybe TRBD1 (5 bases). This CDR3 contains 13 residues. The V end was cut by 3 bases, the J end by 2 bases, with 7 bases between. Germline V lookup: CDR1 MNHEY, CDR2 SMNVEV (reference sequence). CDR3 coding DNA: TGTGCCAGCAGTTTGCGGGGGAACTATGGCTACACCTTC. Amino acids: CASSLRGNYGYTF.

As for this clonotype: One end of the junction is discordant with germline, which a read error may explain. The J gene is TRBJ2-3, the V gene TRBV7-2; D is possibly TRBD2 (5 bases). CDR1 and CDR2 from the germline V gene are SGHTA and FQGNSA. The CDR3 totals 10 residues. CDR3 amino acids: CASSLVASKF. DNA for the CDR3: TGTGCCAGCAGCCTAGTCGCTAGCAAATTT.

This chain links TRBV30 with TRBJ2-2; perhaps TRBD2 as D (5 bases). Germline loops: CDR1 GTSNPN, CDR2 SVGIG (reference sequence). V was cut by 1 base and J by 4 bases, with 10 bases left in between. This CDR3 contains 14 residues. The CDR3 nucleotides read TGTGCCTGGAGTGCTAGCTTGGGCACCGGGGAGCTGTTTTTT. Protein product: CAWSASLGTGELFF.

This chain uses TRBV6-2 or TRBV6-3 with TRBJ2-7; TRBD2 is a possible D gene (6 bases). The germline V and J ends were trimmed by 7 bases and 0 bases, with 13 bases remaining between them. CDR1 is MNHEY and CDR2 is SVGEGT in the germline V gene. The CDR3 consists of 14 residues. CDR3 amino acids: CASKPDGSSYEQYF. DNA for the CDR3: TGTGCCAGCAAACCCGACGGGAGCTCCTACGAGCAGTACTTC.